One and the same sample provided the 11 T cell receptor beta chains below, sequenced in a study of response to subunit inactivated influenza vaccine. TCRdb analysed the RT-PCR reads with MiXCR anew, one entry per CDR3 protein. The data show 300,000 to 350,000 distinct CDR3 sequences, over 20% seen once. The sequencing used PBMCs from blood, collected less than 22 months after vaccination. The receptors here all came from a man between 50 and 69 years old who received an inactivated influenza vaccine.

CDR3 DNA sequence: TGTGCCAGCAGCTTAGCCGGGACCACTCAGCCCCAGCATTTT. It yields the protein CASSLAGTTQPQHF. The chain combines TRBV7-2 with TRBJ1-5, with a tentative D call TRBD1 (5 bases). CDR3 length: 14 residues. Per germline, CDR1 SGHTA and CDR2 FQGNSA. V dropped 0 bases and J dropped 6 bases, with 9 bases sitting between them.

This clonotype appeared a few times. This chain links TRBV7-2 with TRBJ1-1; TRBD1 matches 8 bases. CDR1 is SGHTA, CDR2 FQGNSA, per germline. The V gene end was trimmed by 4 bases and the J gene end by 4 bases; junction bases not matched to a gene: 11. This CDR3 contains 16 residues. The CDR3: CASSSLRTGLGTEAFF. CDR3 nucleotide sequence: TGTGCCAGCAGCTCCCTCCGGACAGGGTTGGGCACTGAAGCTTTCTTT.

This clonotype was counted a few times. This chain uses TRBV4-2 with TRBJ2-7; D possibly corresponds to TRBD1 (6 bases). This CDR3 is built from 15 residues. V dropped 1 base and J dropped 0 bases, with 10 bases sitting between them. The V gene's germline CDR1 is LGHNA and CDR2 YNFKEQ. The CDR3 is CASSQGTAPSYEQYF. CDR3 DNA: TGTGCCAGCAGCCAAGGGACAGCCCCCTCCTACGAGCAGTACTTC.

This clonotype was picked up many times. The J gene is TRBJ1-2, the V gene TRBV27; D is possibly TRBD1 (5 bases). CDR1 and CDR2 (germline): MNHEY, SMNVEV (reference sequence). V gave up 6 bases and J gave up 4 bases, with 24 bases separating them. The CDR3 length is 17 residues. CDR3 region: CASRWMKPGWKGYGYTF. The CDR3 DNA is TGTGCCAGCAGATGGATGAAACCAGGGTGGAAAGGCTATGGCTACACCTTC.

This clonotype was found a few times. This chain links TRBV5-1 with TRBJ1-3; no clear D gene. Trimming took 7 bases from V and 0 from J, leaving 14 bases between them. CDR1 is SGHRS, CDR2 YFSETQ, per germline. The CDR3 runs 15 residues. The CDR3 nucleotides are TGCGCCAGCCGCGGAGGCCAGAGCTCTGGAAACACCATATATTTT. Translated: CASRGGQSSGNTIYF.

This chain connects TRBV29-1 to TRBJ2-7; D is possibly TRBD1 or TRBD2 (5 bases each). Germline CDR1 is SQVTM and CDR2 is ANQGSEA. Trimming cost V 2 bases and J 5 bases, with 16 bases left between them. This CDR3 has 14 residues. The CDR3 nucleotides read TGCAGCGTTGAATGGGCAGGGACGGACCACGAGCAGTACTTC. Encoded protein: CSVEWAGTDHEQYF.

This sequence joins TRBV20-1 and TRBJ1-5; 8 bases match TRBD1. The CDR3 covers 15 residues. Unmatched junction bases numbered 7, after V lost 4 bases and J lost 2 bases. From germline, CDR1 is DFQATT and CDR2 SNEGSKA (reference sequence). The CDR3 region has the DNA TGCAGTGCTATCCCCGACAGGGGCGGCAATCAGCCCCAGCATTTT. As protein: CSAIPDRGGNQPQHF.

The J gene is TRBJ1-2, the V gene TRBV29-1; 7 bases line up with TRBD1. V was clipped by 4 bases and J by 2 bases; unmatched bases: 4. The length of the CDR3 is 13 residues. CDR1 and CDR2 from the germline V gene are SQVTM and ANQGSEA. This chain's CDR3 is CSVAVGQNYGYTF. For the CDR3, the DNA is TGCAGCGTTGCAGTGGGACAGAACTATGGCTACACCTTC.

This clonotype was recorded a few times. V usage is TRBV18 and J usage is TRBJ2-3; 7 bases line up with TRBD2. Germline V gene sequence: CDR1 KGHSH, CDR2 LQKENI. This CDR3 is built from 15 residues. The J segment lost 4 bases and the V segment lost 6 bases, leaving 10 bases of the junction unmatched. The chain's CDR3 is CASSLGSSGADTQYF. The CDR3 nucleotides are TGTGCCAGCTCCCTCGGATCTAGCGGTGCAGATACGCAGTATTTT.

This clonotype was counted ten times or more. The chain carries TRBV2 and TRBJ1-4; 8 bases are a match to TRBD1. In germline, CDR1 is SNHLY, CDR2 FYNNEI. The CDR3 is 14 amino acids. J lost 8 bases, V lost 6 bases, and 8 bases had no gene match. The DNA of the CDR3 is TGTGCCAGCAGGGACAGGGTGGGGTCCGAAAAACTGTTTTTT. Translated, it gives CASRDRVGSEKLFF.

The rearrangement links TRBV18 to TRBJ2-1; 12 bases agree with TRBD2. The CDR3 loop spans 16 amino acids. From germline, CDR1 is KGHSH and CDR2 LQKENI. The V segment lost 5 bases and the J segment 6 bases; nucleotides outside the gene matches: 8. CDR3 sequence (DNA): TGTGCCAGCTCAGTTGGACTAGCGGGGACAGGCAATGAGCAGTTCTTC. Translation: CASSVGLAGTGNEQFF.